Included here is one T cell receptor beta chain sequence, with context. The antigen remains unidentified. The sample comes from a study of graft-versus-host responses after intestinal transplantation. Whole-study findings and limits: GvH clones detected in recipient marrow included some appearing first in ileum or blood.

The CDR3 has 17 residues. Trimming left V 6 bases short and J 0 bases short, with 18 bases between. CDR1 MNHEY and CDR2 SMNVEV come from the germline V gene (reference sequence). Assay used: immunoSEQ multiplex PCR; TCRdb lists only in-frame clones, some missing. The profile shows 100,000 to 120,000 clones, 93% of them singletons. The V and J genes are TRBV27 and TRBJ1-5; D remains ambiguous. The sequence came from a human donor who received an intestinal transplant. The starting material was unstimulated CD8+ T cells sorted from spleen or lymph node cells, obtained before intestinal transplant. CDR3 nucleotide sequence: TGTGCCAGCAGAATCGGGCCGTTCCCCTCTAGCAATCAGCCCCAGCATTTT. This codes for CASRIGPFPSSNQPQHF.